The 23 T cell receptor beta chains in this list originate from one sample, sequenced in a study of T cells in Graves' hyperthyroidism and ophthalmopathy. TCR beta CDR3 sequences were amplified from RNA transcripts. First-round RT-PCR targeting the TCR CDR3 was performed with the HTBI primer set. From the multiplex PCR reads, TCRdb called clonotypes with MiXCR, one entry per CDR3 protein. The data show hundreds of thousands of distinct CDR3 sequences, approximately 19% seen once. The specimen was blood. These receptors were collected from a woman aged 18 to 35 with Graves' hyperthyroidism.

This clonotype was seen ten or more times. The rearrangement joins TRBV9 to TRBJ1-3, with 11 positions matching TRBD1. The V segment lost 0 bases and the J segment 11 bases; nucleotides outside the gene matches: 4. CDR3 length equals 14 residues. Germline CDR1 is SGDLS and CDR2 is YYNGEE. CDR3 in DNA: TGTGCCAGCAGCGTAGGGGCGGGACAGGGGGCCATATATTTT. It encodes CASSVGAGQGAIYF.

This clonotype came up many times. The J gene is TRBJ2-7, the V gene TRBV25-1; unclear D gene. Between the trimmed V and J ends, which lost 5 bases and 2 bases, there was a span of 16 bases. Germline CDR1 is MGHDK and CDR2 is SYGVNS. The CDR3 runs to 15 residues. The CDR3 loop is CASSPFGFQTYEQYF. The CDR3 DNA follows: TGTGCCAGCAGTCCATTTGGTTTCCAGACCTACGAGCAGTACTTC.

This clonotype was found many times. This chain joins TRBV29-1 and TRBJ1-1; D perhaps matches TRBD1 (5 bases). In germline, CDR1 is SQVTM, CDR2 ANQGSEA. Trimming pared 4 bases from V and 2 bases from J, leaving 20 bases between. This CDR3 spans 16 amino acids. The CDR3 region has the DNA TGCAGCGTTGTTACGGCGGGGGAGCACCCAAACACTGAAGCTTTCTTT. It translates to CSVVTAGEHPNTEAFF.

With respect to this clonotype: A much larger clone lies one base from this, so it may be a read error. The rearrangement uses TRBV7-2 and TRBJ1-1, with D uncertain. V shed 1 base and J shed 6 bases, with 6 bases lying between them. Germline-derived CDR1 and CDR2 are SGHTA and FQGNSA. This CDR3 comprises 12 residues. CDR3 bases: TGTGCCAGCAGCTTAGACGTGGCTGAAGCTTTCTTT. This gives the protein CASSLDVAEAFF. The complete variable domain, with remaining parts taken from reference TRBV7-2 and TRBJ1-1, reads GAGVSQSPSNKVTEKGKDVELRCDPISGHTALYWYRQSLGQGLEFLIYFQGNSAPDKSGLPSDRFSAERTGGSVSTLTIQRTQQEDSAVYLCASSLDVAEAFFGQGTRLTVV.

The rearrangement links TRBV6-1 to TRBJ2-2, with no clear D. V lost 6 bases to trimming and J lost 7 bases, with 9 bases between them. Germline V gene lookup returns CDR1 MNHNS and CDR2 SASEGT. This CDR3 has 12 residues. This CDR3 reads CASSFRVGELFF. In nucleotides, the CDR3 is TGTGCCAGCAGCTTTAGAGTCGGGGAGCTGTTTTTT.

This clonotype was recorded at least ten times. This chain joins TRBV28 and TRBJ2-4, with TRBD2 as a possible D gene (7 bases). Trimming left V 4 bases short and J 0 bases short, with 16 bases between. The CDR3 spans 17 residues. Germline V gene data show CDR1 as MDHEN and CDR2 as SYDVKM. CDR3 sequence: CASSSPGEGIAKNIQYF. For the CDR3, the DNA is TGTGCCAGCAGTTCCCCAGGGGAGGGGATAGCCAAAAACATTCAGTACTTC.

There are many counts of this clonotype. The chain is built from TRBV29-1 and TRBJ2-5; D is unclear. Germline V CDR1 and CDR2: SQVTM, ANQGSEA. The CDR3 extends over 13 amino acids. V lost 1 base and J lost 2, with 8 bases in between. The CDR3 coding sequence is TGCAGCGTTGAAGCGGCCGTGCAAGAGACCCAGTACTTC. Amino acid sequence: CSVEAAVQETQYF.

This clonotype was recorded a few times. The chain is built from TRBV7-2 and TRBJ2-7; possibly TRBD2 for D (7 bases). Trimming stripped 6 bases from V and 5 bases from J, with 17 bases between. CDR1 SGHTA and CDR2 FQGNSA come from the germline V gene. The CDR3 runs 14 residues. CDR3: CASRDHGGPDEQYF. Written as DNA, the CDR3 is TGTGCCAGCAGGGACCACGGGGGGCCCGACGAGCAGTACTTC.

This clonotype was seen at least ten times. A much larger clone is a single base away; this may be a read error. The chain is built from TRBV15 and TRBJ2-4; a possible D gene is TRBD1 (5 bases). CDR1 LNHNV and CDR2 YYDKDF come from the germline V gene (reference sequence). The length of the CDR3 is 15 residues. CDR3 sequence (DNA): TGTGCCACCAGCAGGTTTGGGGCGAATCTTAACATTAAGTACTTC. Residues: CATSRFGANLNIKYF.

There are many counts of this clonotype. The chain uses TRBV6-5 and TRBJ2-5; 8 bases are shared with TRBD2. Germline CDR1 is MNHEY and CDR2 is SVGAGI. CDR3 size: 14 residues. The ends lost 6 bases at V and 4 bases at J; junction bases unmatched: 7. This CDR3 reads CASRTAGGSETQYF. In DNA form, the CDR3 reads TGTGCCAGCAGAACGGCGGGGGGCTCAGAGACCCAGTACTTC.

This clonotype was recorded at least ten times. V gene TRBV3-1 combines with J gene TRBJ1-1; D not resolved. The CDR3 covers 12 residues. The V gene's germline CDR1 is LGHDT and CDR2 YNNKEL (reference sequence). V lost 0 bases, J lost 7 bases, and 6 bases lay in between. CDR3 DNA: TGTGCCAGCAGCCAAGATAGTGGTGAAGCTTTCTTT. Residues: CASSQDSGEAFF.

This clonotype was counted ten times or more. V and J are TRBV6-5 and TRBJ1-5; 9 bases fit TRBD1. This CDR3 has 16 residues. J gave up 0 bases and V 6 bases, and 6 bases lay outside the gene matches. CDR1 is MNHEY, CDR2 SVGAGI, per germline. The CDR3, as DNA: TGTGCCAGCAGAGGAACAGGGGGCGGTAGCAATCAGCCCCAGCATTTT. It is translated as CASRGTGGGSNQPQHF.

In its sample, this clonotype was seen many times. The chain combines TRBV12-3 or TRBV12-4 with TRBJ2-7; D not resolved. The CDR3 spans 13 residues. V lost 6 bases and J 4 bases, leaving 13 bases between the germline ends. The CDR3 DNA is TGTGCCAGCAGCCCGACAAGTATGTACGAGCAGTACTTC. It encodes CASSPTSMYEQYF.

The sample holds many counts of this clonotype. The chain has TRBV25-1 and TRBJ2-5; 7 nucleotides match TRBD2. Trimming cost V 3 bases and J 4 bases; bases outside gene matches: 8. The germline V gene encodes CDR1 MGHDK and CDR2 SYGVNS. CDR3 length equals 15 residues. In DNA, the CDR3 is TGTGCCAGCAGTGACTGGGGCGGGAGTGGAGAGACCCAGTACTTC. Amino acids: CASSDWGGSGETQYF.

Details on this clonotype: No DNA is shown, since the ends of the CDR3 on it are uncertain; the CDR3 is the one TCRdb lists. J is TRBJ1-2 and V is TRBV12-3 or TRBV12-4; the table assigns TRBD1, which was not confirmed against the DNA. The CDR3 is 14 amino acids in total, end residues counted. The CDR3 reads CASSSSTGLRGYTF.

This clonotype was recorded at least ten times. J is TRBJ2-7 and V is TRBV27; weak D call: TRBD2 (6 bases). Trimming removed 9 bases at V and 0 bases at J, with 15 bases between. Germline values: CDR1 MNHEY, CDR2 SMNVEV (reference sequence). CDR3 length equals 14 residues. This CDR3 reads CASMPGASSYEQYF. CDR3 coding DNA: TGTGCCAGTATGCCGGGAGCAAGCTCCTACGAGCAGTACTTC.

In its sample, this clonotype was seen once. Being one base from a much bigger clone, this may be a read error. The genes are TRBV7-8 and TRBJ2-7; a weak D match, TRBD1 (5 bases). The V end lost 3 bases, the J end lost 5 bases, and 14 bases lay between the germline ends. Germline assignment: CDR1 SGHVS and CDR2 FQNEAQ. This CDR3 region has 14 residues. The CDR3 spells CASSFSDWGHEQYF. CDR3 DNA sequence: TGTGCCAGCAGCTTTTCCGACTGGGGCCACGAGCAGTACTTC.

This clonotype showed up many times. The chain uses TRBV2 and TRBJ1-2; tentatively, D is TRBD1 (6 bases). The germline CDR1 and CDR2 sequences are SNHLY and FYNNEI. The CDR3 spans 13 residues. The V end lost 11 bases, the J end lost 7 bases, and 20 bases lay between the germline ends. The DNA of the CDR3 is TGTGCCCGTCGACCGGCCAGGGGTAGTGGCTACACCTTC. This translates into CARRPARGSGYTF. The whole variable domain, filled in from reference TRBV2 and TRBJ1-2, reads EPEVTQTPSHQVTQMGQEVILRCVPISNHLYFYWYRQILGQKVEFLVSFYNNEISEKSEIFDDQFSVERPDGSNFTLKIRSTKLEDSAMYFCARRPARGSGYTFGSGTRLTVV.

This clonotype was observed many times. The chain links TRBV7-2 to TRBJ2-7, with 7 nucleotides matching TRBD1. This CDR3 spans 14 amino acids. Unmatched junction bases numbered 6, after V lost 2 bases and J lost 5 bases. Germline CDR1 and CDR2: SGHTA and FQGNSA. The CDR3 loop reads CASSLKGALNEQYF. The DNA for the CDR3 is TGTGCCAGCAGCTTAAAGGGGGCTCTTAACGAGCAGTACTTC.

The V call is TRBV5-5, the J call TRBJ1-2; D is undetermined. Between the trimmed V and J ends, which lost 4 bases and 7 bases, there was a span of 11 bases. The CDR3 is 12 amino acids. Germline V gene data show CDR1 as SGHKS and CDR2 as YYEKEE (reference sequence). The CDR3 sequence: CASSPLGLGYTF. The DNA for the CDR3 is TGTGCCAGCAGCCCGCTAGGGCTTGGCTACACCTTC.

The chain links TRBV18 to TRBJ1-5; no definite D call. The germline gives CDR1 KGHSH, CDR2 LQKENI. The V gene lost 3 bases and the J gene lost 2 bases, with 14 bases spanning the gap. The CDR3 totals 16 residues. The CDR3 is CASSPTIKWGNQPQHF. The CDR3 nucleotides are TGTGCCAGCTCACCCACCATAAAATGGGGCAATCAGCCCCAGCATTTT.

This clonotype has only a few counts. This chain joins TRBV13 and TRBJ2-5; D gene unclear. Germline V gene lookup returns CDR1 PRHDT and CDR2 FYEKMQ (reference sequence). V dropped 1 base and J dropped 3 bases, with 12 bases sitting between them. CDR3 length: 15 residues. In nucleotides, the CDR3 is TGTGCCAGCAGCTTAGCCCGAAGGGCGGAAGAGACCCAGTACTTC. Its protein product is CASSLARRAEETQYF. The full variable domain, in which reference TRBV13 and TRBJ2-5 provide the parts outside the CDR3, is AAGVIQSPRHLIKEKRETATLKCYPIPRHDTVYWYQQGPGQDPQFLISFYEKMQSDKGSIPDRFSAQQFSDYHSELNMSSLELGDSALYFCASSLARRAEETQYFGPGTRLLVL.

This clonotype was seen repeatedly, ten times or more. J is TRBJ1-1 and V is TRBV19; D is possibly TRBD1 (5 bases). This CDR3 is 12 amino acids long. V dropped 3 bases and J dropped 7 bases, with 9 bases sitting between them. CDR1 is LNHDA and CDR2 is SQIVND in the germline V gene (reference sequence). The CDR3 protein is CASSMRQYEAFF. The DNA for the CDR3 is TGTGCCAGTAGTATGAGACAGTATGAAGCTTTCTTT.